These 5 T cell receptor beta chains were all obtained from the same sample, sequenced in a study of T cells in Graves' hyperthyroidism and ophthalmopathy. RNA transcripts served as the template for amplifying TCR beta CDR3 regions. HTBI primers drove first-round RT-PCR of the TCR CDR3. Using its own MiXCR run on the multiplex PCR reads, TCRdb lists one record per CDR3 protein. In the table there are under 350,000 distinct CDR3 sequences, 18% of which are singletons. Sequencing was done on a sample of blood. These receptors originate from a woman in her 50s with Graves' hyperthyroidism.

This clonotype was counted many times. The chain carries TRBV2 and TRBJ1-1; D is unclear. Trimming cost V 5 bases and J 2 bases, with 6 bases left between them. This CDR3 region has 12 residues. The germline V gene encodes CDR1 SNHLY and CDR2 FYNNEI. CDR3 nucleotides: TGTGCCAGCAGTCAGATTAACACTGAAGCTTTCTTT. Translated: CASSQINTEAFF. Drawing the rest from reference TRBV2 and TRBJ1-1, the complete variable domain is EPEVTQTPSHQVTQMGQEVILRCVPISNHLYFYWYRQILGQKVEFLVSFYNNEISEKSEIFDDQFSVERPDGSNFTLKIRSTKLEDSAMYFCASSQINTEAFFGQGTRLTVV.

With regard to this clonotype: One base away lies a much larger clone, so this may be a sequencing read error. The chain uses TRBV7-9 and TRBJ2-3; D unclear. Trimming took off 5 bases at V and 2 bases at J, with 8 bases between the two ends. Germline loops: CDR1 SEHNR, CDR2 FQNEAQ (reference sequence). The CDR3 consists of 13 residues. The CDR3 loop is CASSPITTDTQYF. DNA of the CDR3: TGTGCCAGCAGCCCTATTACCACAGATACGCAGTATTTT.

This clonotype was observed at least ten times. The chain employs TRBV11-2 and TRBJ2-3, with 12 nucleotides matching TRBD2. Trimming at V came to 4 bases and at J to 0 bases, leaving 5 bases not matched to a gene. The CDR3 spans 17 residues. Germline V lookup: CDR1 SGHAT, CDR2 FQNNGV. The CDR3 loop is CASSSALAGGSTDTQYF. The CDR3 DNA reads TGTGCCAGCAGCTCCGCTCTAGCGGGGGGGAGCACAGATACGCAGTATTTT.

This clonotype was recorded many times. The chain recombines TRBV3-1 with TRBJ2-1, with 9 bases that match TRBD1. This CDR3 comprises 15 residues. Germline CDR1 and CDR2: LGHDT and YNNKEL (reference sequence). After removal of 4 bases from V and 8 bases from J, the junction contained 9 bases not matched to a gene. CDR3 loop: CASSRKAGTGYEQFF. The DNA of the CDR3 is TGTGCCAGCAGCCGGAAAGCCGGGACAGGGTATGAGCAGTTCTTC.

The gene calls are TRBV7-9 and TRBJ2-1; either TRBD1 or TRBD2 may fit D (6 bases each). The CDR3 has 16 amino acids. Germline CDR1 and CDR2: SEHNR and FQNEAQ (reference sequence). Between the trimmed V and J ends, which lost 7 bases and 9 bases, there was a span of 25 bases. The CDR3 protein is CASTRRGAGEEVEQFF. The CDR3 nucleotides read TGTGCCAGCACCCGAAGGGGGGCAGGGGAGGAGGTTGAGCAGTTCTTC. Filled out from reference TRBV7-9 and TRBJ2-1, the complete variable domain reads DTGVSQNPRHKITKRGQNVTFRCDPISEHNRLYWYRQTLGQGPEFLTYFQNEAQLEKSRLLSDRFSAERPKGSFSTLEIQRTEQGDSAMYLCASTRRGAGEEVEQFFGPGTRLTVL.